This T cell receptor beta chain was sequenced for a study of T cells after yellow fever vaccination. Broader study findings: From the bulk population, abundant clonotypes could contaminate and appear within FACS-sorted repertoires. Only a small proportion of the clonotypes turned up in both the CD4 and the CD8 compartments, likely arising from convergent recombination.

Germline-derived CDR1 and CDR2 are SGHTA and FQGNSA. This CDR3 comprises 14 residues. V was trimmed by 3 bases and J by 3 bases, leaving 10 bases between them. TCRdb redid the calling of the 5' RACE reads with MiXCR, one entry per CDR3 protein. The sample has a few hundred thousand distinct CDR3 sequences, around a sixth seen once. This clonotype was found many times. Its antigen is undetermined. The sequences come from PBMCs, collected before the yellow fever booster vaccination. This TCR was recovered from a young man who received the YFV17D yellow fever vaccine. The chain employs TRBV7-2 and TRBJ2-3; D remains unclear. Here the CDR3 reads CASSLERHTDTQYF. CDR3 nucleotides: TGTGCCAGCAGCTTGGAGCGTCATACAGATACGCAGTATTTT.